The 10 T cell receptor beta chains reported below all come from one sample, sequenced in a study of blood T cell repertoires in COVID-19. The protocol was immunoSEQ multiplex PCR, while the TCRdb copy is restricted to in-frame clones and leaves out a portion. The sample lists 70,000 to 95,000 clones, about 82% occurring once. The specimen was peripheral blood. The receptors here all came from a human donor in a cohort sampled during active COVID-19.

The chain is built from TRBV9 and TRBJ2-2, with D possibly TRBD1 on 5 matching bases. CDR1 and CDR2 from the germline V gene are SGDLS and YYNGEE. With 4 bases removed from V and 5 bases from J, the gap between germline ends came to 18 bases. This CDR3 contains 16 residues. CDR3: CASSLSTVGRTGELFF. In DNA, the CDR3 is TGTGCCAGCAGCCTGTCAACTGTGGGGCGGACCGGGGAGCTGTTTTTT.

V is TRBV3-1 (or the pseudogene TRBV3-2) and J is TRBJ1-5; D may be TRBD1 (5 bases). The CDR3 runs to 17 residues. V shed 4 bases and J shed 10 bases, with 26 bases lying between them. Germline V gene data show CDR1 as LGHDT and CDR2 as YNNKEL (reference sequence). CDR3 DNA sequence: TGTGCCAGCAGCCCCCACCGTATTAACAGGCACCTTTTTCCCCAGCATTTT. Protein product: CASSPHRINRHLFPQHF.

This chain uses TRBV5-6 with TRBJ1-6; unclear D gene. V dropped 4 bases and J dropped 13 bases, with 12 bases sitting between them. There are 12 residues in the CDR3. Per germline, CDR1 SGHDT and CDR2 YYEEEE. The DNA for the CDR3 is TGTGCCAGCAGCCGACTAGGTCTCCCCCTCCACTTT. Its translation is CASSRLGLPLHF.

Here the CDR3 reads CASSPAVESGNTIYF. CDR3 in DNA: TGTGCCAGCAGCCCCGCAGTGGAGTCTGGAAACACCATATATTTT. The chain carries TRBV3-1 (or the pseudogene TRBV3-2) and TRBJ1-3; the D is unclear. V gave up 4 bases and J gave up 1 base, with 11 bases separating them. This CDR3 region has 15 residues. CDR1 and CDR2 from the germline V gene are LGHDT and YNNKEL (reference sequence).

This rearrangement joins TRBV15 to TRBJ2-5; TRBD2 matches 10 bases. Germline CDR1 reads LNHNV; CDR2 reads YYDKDF (reference sequence). Losses at the gene ends were 0 bases for V and 4 bases for J; bases not matched to a gene: 11. This CDR3 is 18 amino acids long. DNA of the CDR3: TGTGCCACCAGCAGAGATCTCACTAGCGGGATAGTCAGAGAGACCCAGTACTTC. Protein product: CATSRDLTSGIVRETQYF.

V usage is TRBV19 and J usage is TRBJ1-2; 10 bases agree with TRBD1. The CDR3 consists of 16 residues. V was clipped by 7 bases and J by 7 bases; unmatched bases: 15. Germline V gene data show CDR1 as LNHDA and CDR2 as SQIVND (reference sequence). CDR3 residues: CASTMGDRGFSSGYTF. The CDR3 nucleotides are TGTGCCAGTACGATGGGGGACAGGGGCTTTAGTAGTGGCTACACCTTC.

This chain connects TRBV7-2 to TRBJ2-7; 9 bases match TRBD2. The CDR3 is 18 amino acids. Losses at the gene ends were 5 bases for V and 3 bases for J; bases not matched to a gene: 17. Germline CDR1 is SGHTA and CDR2 is FQGNSA. Here the CDR3 reads CASSPRIGTSQYGYEQYF. CDR3 bases: TGTGCCAGCAGCCCTAGAATCGGGACTAGCCAATACGGCTACGAGCAGTACTTC.

V usage is TRBV5-1 and J usage is TRBJ1-5; D might be TRBD1 (6 bases). V lost 0 bases and J 6 bases, leaving 10 bases between the germline ends. Germline V gene data show CDR1 as SGHRS and CDR2 as YFSETQ. The CDR3 spans 14 residues. Here the CDR3 reads CASSLVGGAQPQHF. The CDR3 nucleotides read TGCGCCAGCAGCTTGGTTGGGGGCGCTCAGCCCCAGCATTTT.

The chain uses TRBV4-1 and TRBJ1-5; the D gene is possibly TRBD1 (6 bases). V lost 4 bases to trimming and J lost 3 bases, with 13 bases between them. The CDR3 totals 15 residues. Germline V gives CDR1 MGHRA, CDR2 YSYEKL. The CDR3 DNA follows: TGCGCCAGCAGCCCGTTTGAGGGGGACAATCAGCCCCAGCATTTT. It specifies CASSPFEGDNQPQHF.

CDR3 residues: CASSGPRLAGSDTQYF. CDR3 nucleotide sequence: TGTGCCAGCAGTGGGCCCAGACTAGCGGGGTCGGATACGCAGTATTTT. The rearrangement links TRBV6-1 to TRBJ2-3, with 11 bases that match TRBD2. V dropped 4 bases and J dropped 6; count of bases not matched to a gene: 9. The germline CDR1 and CDR2 sequences are MNHNS and SASEGT. CDR3 length: 16 amino acids.